This entry lists 19 T cell receptor beta chains sequenced from one sample in a study of CD8+CD57+ T cells in acquired aplastic anemia. Genomic DNA acted as the template from which TCR beta VDJ combination and CDR3 sequence profiling were carried out. TCRdb re-called the reads through MiXCR, storing one row per CDR3 protein. Found here are fewer than 250,000 distinct CDR3 sequences, about 53% of them singletons; the top ten hold roughly 15%. Sequencing input: sorted CD4+, CD8+, or CD8+CD57+ T cells (not recorded which) from PBMCs. The receptor set was obtained from a human donor in good health, serving as a control.

In the case of this clonotype: The junction departs from germline at one end; a sequencing error may be responsible. The chain couples TRBV28 to TRBJ2-3; D is unresolved. This CDR3 contains 14 residues. Germline assignment: CDR1 MDHEN and CDR2 SYDVKM. CDR3 nucleotide sequence: TGTGCCGGCAGTGGTCGGGTGGGCACAGATACGCAGTATTTT. It yields the protein CAGSGRVGTDTQYF.

The chain combines TRBV20-1 with TRBJ2-3; 14 bases line up with TRBD2. This CDR3 is 18 amino acids long. V lost 3 bases and J lost 2; bases outside the gene matches: 10. Germline V CDR1 and CDR2: DFQATT, SNEGSKA (reference sequence). The CDR3 nucleotides read TGCAGTGCTAGGGGACTAGCGGGGGCCTTACCCCTCACAGATACGCAGTATTTT. Translated: CSARGLAGALPLTDTQYF.

In its sample, this clonotype was seen a few times. V and J are TRBV2 and TRBJ2-3, with no clear D. Germline V gives CDR1 SNHLY, CDR2 FYNNEI. The CDR3 sequence is 12 residues long. Trimming left V 4 bases short and J 6 bases short, with 8 bases between. The CDR3 region is CASSGVADTQYF. Here the CDR3 DNA reads TGTGCCAGCAGTGGAGTTGCGGATACGCAGTATTTT.

With respect to this clonotype: Being one base from a much bigger clone, this may be a read error. This sequence joins TRBV4-3 and TRBJ2-6, with a weak D call TRBD2 (5 bases). CDR1 and CDR2 (germline): LGHNA, YSLEER. The V gene lost 1 base and the J gene lost 0 bases, with 10 bases spanning the gap. The CDR3 spans 17 residues. Here the CDR3 reads CASSQVERSSGANVLTF. The DNA for the CDR3 is TGCGCCAGCAGCCAAGTGGAGCGGTCCTCTGGGGCCAACGTCCTGACTTTC.

The chain recombines TRBV5-1 with TRBJ1-6; no clear D. V lost 4 bases to trimming and J lost 8 bases, with 13 bases between them. CDR3 size: 14 residues. Germline V CDR1 and CDR2: SGHRS, YFSETQ. DNA for the CDR3: TGCGCCAGCAGCATAGGTGGGAGGGATTCACCCCTCCACTTT. Its protein is CASSIGGRDSPLHF.

This clonotype is a singleton in its sample. This chain uses TRBV25-1 with TRBJ1-6; 7 positions match TRBD1. Germline assignment: CDR1 MGHDK and CDR2 SYGVNS. Trimming cost V 4 bases and J 9 bases; bases outside gene matches: 6. The CDR3 spans 14 residues. The CDR3 loop reads CASSGRQGPSPLHF. CDR3 DNA: TGTGCCAGCAGTGGACGACAGGGCCCTTCACCCCTCCACTTT. Full variable domain (missing parts from reference TRBV25-1 and TRBJ1-6): EADIYQTPRYLVIGTGKKITLECSQTMGHDKMYWYQQDPGMELHLIHYSYGVNSTEKGDLSSESTVSRIRTEHFPLTLESARPSHTSQYLCASSGRQGPSPLHFGNGTRLTVT.

The rearrangement joins TRBV10-3 to TRBJ2-3; TRBD2 aligns across 12 bases. The germline V gene has CDR1 ENHRY and CDR2 SYGVKD. The trim removed 6 bases at V and 11 bases at J, leaving 15 bases unmatched. CDR3 length: 16 amino acids. In DNA, the CDR3 is TGTGCCATCAGCCCTAGCGGGGGGGCTTCCTACAATGAGCAGTATTTT. Its translation: CAISPSGGASYNEQYF.

The chain uses TRBV24-1 and TRBJ1-6; D is ambiguous. The V and J ends lost 9 bases and 7 bases respectively, with 12 bases between them. This CDR3 is 13 amino acids long. CDR1 KGHDR and CDR2 SFDVKD come from the germline V gene. The CDR3 loop reads CATAPDGNSPLHF. In nucleotides, the CDR3 is TGTGCCACCGCCCCGGACGGCAATTCACCCCTCCACTTT.

This clonotype was seen ten or more times. The genes are TRBV10-3 and TRBJ2-1, with D possibly TRBD1 on 5 matching bases. The germline V gene has CDR1 ENHRY and CDR2 SYGVKD. Trimming took off 3 bases at V and 3 bases at J, with 12 bases between the two ends. This CDR3 is built from 15 residues. The CDR3 spells CAISDQGTGYNEQFF. The CDR3 DNA is TGTGCCATCAGTGACCAAGGTACAGGCTACAATGAGCAGTTCTTC.

The chain carries TRBV7-9 and TRBJ2-3; 11 bases fit TRBD1. Germline V CDR1 and CDR2: SEHNR, FQNEAQ (reference sequence). V shed 7 bases, J shed 6 bases, and the junction held 9 bases outside the gene matches. This CDR3 is 15 amino acids long. As DNA, the CDR3 is TGTGCCAGCACCCGGACAGGGGGCTGGACTGATACGCAGTATTTT. It codes for CASTRTGGWTDTQYF.

V is TRBV10-1 and J is TRBJ2-1, with D possibly TRBD1 on 5 matching bases. The CDR3 runs to 13 residues. Germline-derived CDR1 and CDR2 are WNHNN and SYGVQD (reference sequence). V lost 5 bases to trimming and J lost 5 bases, with 10 bases between them. The CDR3 DNA sequence: TGCGCCAGCAGTATGACAGTGAACAATGAGCAGTTCTTC. Translating gives CASSMTVNNEQFF.

This clonotype occurred a few times. The chain carries TRBV2 and TRBJ2-3; 8 bases match TRBD1. Germline assignment: CDR1 SNHLY and CDR2 FYNNEI. This CDR3 comprises 16 residues. Germline trimming cut 6 bases from V and 1 base from J; bases unmatched to any gene: 9. The CDR3 protein is CASRRTGTVGTDTQYF. The CDR3 DNA follows: TGTGCCAGCAGGAGGACAGGGACGGTGGGCACAGATACGCAGTATTTT.

The genes are TRBV19 and TRBJ2-7, with 8 positions matching TRBD2. Trimming removed 1 base from V and 3 bases from J; junction bases left unmatched: 8. Germline assignment: CDR1 LNHDA and CDR2 SQIVND (reference sequence). The CDR3 is 16 residues long. CDR3 region: CASSIAGSGGSYEQYF. In nucleotides, the CDR3 is TGTGCCAGTAGTATAGCTGGGAGCGGGGGAAGCTACGAGCAGTACTTC.

This sequence joins TRBV20-1 and TRBJ1-2, with D perhaps TRBD1 (5 bases). There are 15 residues in the CDR3. Germline V gene lookup returns CDR1 DFQATT and CDR2 SNEGSKA (reference sequence). Trimming shortened V by 3 bases and J by 8 bases, and 22 bases separated the two germline ends. As DNA, the CDR3 is TGCAGTGCTAGTCGCAGGGTAGCCTTCGAGGGAGGCTACACCTTC. This gives the protein CSASRRVAFEGGYTF.

This clonotype was picked up a small number of times. This sequence joins TRBV19 and TRBJ2-7; 8 nucleotides align to TRBD2. Losses at the gene ends were 10 bases for V and 6 bases for J; bases not matched to a gene: 11. Germline V gives CDR1 LNHDA, CDR2 SQIVND (reference sequence). The CDR3 totals 13 residues. The DNA for the CDR3 is TGTGCCACGGGGGGGCCAGGTATGGCCGAGCAGTACTTC. Protein: CATGGPGMAEQYF.

There are many counts of this clonotype. V usage is TRBV13 and J usage is TRBJ2-5, with 9 bases fitting TRBD2. After removal of 5 bases from V and 5 bases from J, the junction contained 12 bases not matched to a gene. This CDR3 region has 16 residues. Looked up from germline, CDR1 is PRHDT and CDR2 is FYEKMQ (reference sequence). The CDR3 DNA is TGTGCCAGCAGCCCTAGGGGGGGGACTAGCCGGGAGACCCAGTACTTC. The encoded protein is CASSPRGGTSRETQYF.

This clonotype was recorded at least ten times. This rearrangement joins TRBV4-3 to TRBJ2-7, with D perhaps matching TRBD1 or TRBD2 (5 bases each). V dropped 0 bases and J dropped 1 base, with 16 bases sitting between them. This CDR3 spans 17 amino acids. Germline V gives CDR1 LGHNA, CDR2 YSLEER. The CDR3 DNA reads TGCGCCAGCAGCCAAGAATGGGGCAGGACTCCATCCTACGAGCAGTACTTC. Translated: CASSQEWGRTPSYEQYF.

This clonotype was detected many times. CDR3 in amino acids: CASSDGAAGSYEQYF. The CDR3 DNA reads as TGTGCCAGCAGCGACGGGGCAGCGGGGAGCTACGAGCAGTACTTC. The J gene is TRBJ2-7, the V gene TRBV6-5; 7 positions match TRBD2. J was trimmed by 3 bases and V by 6 bases; bases with no gene match: 11. The CDR3 is made up of 15 amino acids. Germline V gives CDR1 MNHEY, CDR2 SVGAGI.

V and J are TRBV24-1 and TRBJ2-7; maybe TRBD1 (5 bases). CDR3 length equals 15 residues. Trimming removed 7 bases at V and 3 bases at J, with 18 bases between. CDR1 is KGHDR, CDR2 SFDVKD, per germline. This CDR3 reads CATRWFEQEDYEQYV. In nucleotides, the CDR3 is TGTGCCACCAGATGGTTCGAACAGGAAGACTACGAGCAGTACGTC.